This T cell receptor (beta chain) emerged from a study of cytomegalovirus exposure and HLA in healthy donors. 60 Vbeta and 13 Jbeta primers were used in PCR. This table comes from immunoSEQ multiplex PCR, and its TCRdb copy is limited to in-frame clones, with some not included. Among around 220,000 clones listed, more than 65% were seen once. With respect to this clone: Its antigen is unknown.

Overall study results and limits: Researchers had no immune exposure information except CMV serostatus available. Further analysis was carried out later, and it showed several of the most significant clusters appearing linked to common viral pathogens.

Germline assignment: CDR1 MNHEY and CDR2 SVGAGI. The germline V and J ends were trimmed by 6 bases and 1 base, with 12 bases remaining between them. The CDR3 spans 14 residues. The J gene is TRBJ1-1, the V gene TRBV6-5; weak D call: TRBD1 (6 bases). This sequence originates from a woman under 40 in good health and CMV-seronegative. Sequenced input: PBMCs. CDR3 coding DNA: TGTGCCAGCAGAAGCATGGACAGGAACACTGAAGCTTTCTTT. It specifies CASRSMDRNTEAFF.